One sample yielded the 5 T cell receptor beta chains listed below, sequenced in a study of vaccination and CD4 T cells after COVID-19. Treatment denoted: approximately nine-day PBMC culture with coronavirus spike peptide pools or control peptides (ViraFEST assay). Sequencing of the DNA from cultured CD4+ T cells was carried out with the Oncomine TCR Beta short-read assay. TCRdb re-analysed the PCR reads in MiXCR, keeping a single row per CDR3 protein. Found here are about 10,000 distinct CDR3 sequences, approximately 60% of them singletons; the top ten hold around 31%. These receptors' antigens are unknown. Sequences were obtained from CD4+ T cells from blood, cultured in vitro. The origin of the receptors is a human donor who had recovered from COVID-19.

This rearrangement joins TRBV6-5 to TRBJ1-3, with 7 bases that match TRBD1. The CDR3 length is 16 residues. The V gene's germline CDR1 is MNHEY and CDR2 SVGAGI. With V trimmed by 4 bases and J by 1 base, 7 bases remained unmatched. CDR3 in DNA: TGTGCCAGCAGTTCTTCCGGGACAGAGTCTGGAAACACCATATATTTT. This encodes CASSSSGTESGNTIYF.

The gene calls are TRBV5-8 and TRBJ2-2, with D maybe TRBD1 (6 bases). The V gene's germline CDR1 is SGHTS and CDR2 YDEGEE. The CDR3 runs to 15 residues. V lost 4 bases and J 5 bases, leaving 15 bases between the germline ends. The CDR3 spells CASSLMGARTGELFF. The DNA for the CDR3 is TGTGCCAGCAGCCTTATGGGGGCGAGAACCGGGGAGCTGTTTTTT.

This clonotype was detected a few times. This chain links TRBV7-9 with TRBJ2-2; no clear D gene. This CDR3 has 13 amino acids. V was shortened by 1 base and J by 7 bases, with 7 bases between the two germline ends. The germline CDR1 and CDR2 sequences are SEHNR and FQNEAQ (reference sequence). The CDR3 loop is CASSLVSVGELFF. As DNA, the CDR3 is TGTGCCAGCAGCTTAGTATCCGTCGGGGAGCTGTTTTTT. The full variable domain, its missing parts supplied by reference TRBV7-9 and TRBJ2-2, is DTGVSQNPRHKITKRGQNVTFRCDPISEHNRLYWYRQTLGQGPEFLTYFQNEAQLEKSRLLSDRFSAERPKGSFSTLEIQRTEQGDSAMYLCASSLVSVGELFFGEGSRLTVL.

J is TRBJ2-1 and V is TRBV12-3 or TRBV12-4, with 10 bases lining up with TRBD2. With 4 bases clipped from V and 10 bases from J, the junction kept 13 bases outside the gene matches. The CDR3 sequence is 16 residues long. As DNA, the CDR3 is TGTGCCAGCAGTTCCCGGGGGCGGACTAGCGGATCCGAGCAGTTCTTC. Translation: CASSSRGRTSGSEQFF.

This clonotype was seen a handful of times. The chain has TRBV6-5 and TRBJ2-3; tentative D call: TRBD1 (5 bases). The CDR3 runs to 16 residues. CDR1 is MNHEY, CDR2 SVGAGI, per germline. Trimming pared 0 bases from V and 1 base from J, leaving 11 bases between. CDR3 in amino acids: CASSYSGRVGTDTQYF. CDR3 sequence (DNA): TGTGCCAGCAGTTACTCCGGCAGGGTCGGCACAGATACGCAGTATTTT.